This paragraph covers one TCR beta chain sequence. Time point specified: blood 4 weeks post-SBRT, at nephrectomy. As to treatment: 15 Gy SBRT to primary tumor, nephrectomy 4 weeks later. This sample is drawn from a study of radiation and T cells in renal cell carcinoma. Deletions cut 5 bases from V and 5 bases from J, with 12 bases between. CDR3 length equals 13 residues. Germline V gives CDR1 SGHNT, CDR2 YENEEA. Data came from immunoSEQ multiplex PCR; TCRdb stores just in-frame clones and leaves some out. The sample lists about 62,000 clones, over 65% occurring once. The material sequenced was blood, taken from a patient whose treatment included radiotherapy and nephrectomy. V usage is TRBV11-3 and J usage is TRBJ2-5; D gene unclear. This sequence was found in a man aged 60 to 69 with renal cell carcinoma. The CDR3: CASSPGQEETQYF. The CDR3 DNA follows: TGTGCCAGCAGCCCCGGTCAGGAGGAGACCCAGTACTTC.